This T cell receptor beta chain is from a study of blood T cell repertoires in COVID-19. Study context: The United States, Italy and Spain supplied acute and convalescent COVID-19 samples. T cells, B-cell-depleted T cells, or PBMCs provided the cDNA or gDNA that served as material.

Data came from immunoSEQ multiplex PCR; TCRdb stores just in-frame clones and leaves some out. This table has approximately 480,000 clones, roughly 87% appearing once. Participant reports of clinical history set cohort assignment. Two negative PCRs, clearance, or symptom resolution characterized the recovered Cohort 3 donors. V lost 2 bases and J 1 base, leaving 8 bases between the germline ends. This CDR3 has 14 residues. CDR1 MNHEY and CDR2 SMNVEV come from the germline V gene (reference sequence). Turning to this clone: Additional DNA sequences in this sample encode the identical CDR3.

V and J are TRBV27 and TRBJ1-1; possibly TRBD1 for D (6 bases). Sequencing used PBMCs or T cells enriched from blood (not recorded which). This receptor was identified in a woman between 18 and 29 years old who had recovered from COVID-19. The DNA for the CDR3 is TGTGCCAGCAGTTTAAGGGGGGGGAACACTGAAGCTTTCTTT. Translating it yields CASSLRGGNTEAFF.